There are many counts of the clone carrying this T cell receptor beta chain. The antigen is unknown. Amplification of TCR beta CDR3 regions was performed using RNA transcripts as template. First-round RT-PCR targeting the TCR CDR3 was performed with the HTBI primer set. Each CDR3 protein gets one entry after TCRdb re-called the multiplex PCR reads with MiXCR. The profile shows about 480,000 distinct CDR3 sequences, roughly an eighth of them singletons. The data were taken from a study of T cells in Graves' hyperthyroidism and ophthalmopathy. Findings of the study overall: Ophthalmopathy prediction by the model preceded onset by a median about 6.5 months.

The study defined stable Graves' hyperthyroidism as no ophthalmopathy progression within 18 months. The sequenced sample was blood. The TCR was taken from a woman in her late teens or twenties with Graves' hyperthyroidism.

In DNA, the CDR3 is TGCAGCGTCCCGGTGCGGTCTAGCACAGATACGCAGTATTTT. This gives the protein CSVPVRSSTDTQYF. The rearrangement uses TRBV29-1 and TRBJ2-3; D call uncertain. CDR3 size: 14 residues. Trimming cost V 6 bases and J 0 bases, with 13 bases left between them. Per germline, CDR1 SQVTM and CDR2 ANQGSEA.